One sample yielded the 15 T cell receptor beta chains listed below, sequenced in a study of cytomegalovirus exposure and HLA in healthy donors. The assay was immunoSEQ multiplex PCR, and TCRdb's table has in-frame clones only and misses some. The sample lists 300,000 to 450,000 clones; roughly 89% were seen once. The sequencing sample was made of PBMCs. The source is a young woman in good health and CMV-seronegative.

This chain connects TRBV6-5 to TRBJ2-7; 11 positions match TRBD2. The CDR3 extends over 15 amino acids. Trimming removed 6 bases from V and 3 bases from J; junction bases left unmatched: 7. Germline CDR1 reads MNHEY; CDR2 reads SVGAGI. The DNA of the CDR3 is TGTGCCAGCAGCCCCACTAGCGGGGGCCACTACGAGCAGTACTTC. As protein: CASSPTSGGHYEQYF.

The rearrangement links TRBV27 to TRBJ2-3; 11 positions agree with TRBD2. The CDR3 length is 16 residues. Germline trimming cut 3 bases from V and 5 bases from J; bases unmatched to any gene: 7. CDR1 is MNHEY and CDR2 is SMNVEV in the germline V gene (reference sequence). The CDR3 nucleotides are TGTGCCAGCAGTTTCTGGGCTAGCGGGGGGAAAGATACGCAGTATTTT. It specifies CASSFWASGGKDTQYF.

The chain carries TRBV5-5 and TRBJ1-1; 8 bases match TRBD1. The CDR3 has 14 amino acids. The trim removed 9 bases at V and 6 bases at J, leaving 13 bases unmatched. The germline V gene has CDR1 SGHKS and CDR2 YYEKEE (reference sequence). CDR3 region: CAIPPGQDIAEAFF. In DNA form, the CDR3 reads TGTGCCATCCCTCCGGGACAGGATATCGCTGAAGCTTTCTTT.

The CDR3 DNA reads as TGTGCCAGCAGCGATACTAGCGGTACCTACAATGAGCAGTTCTTC. This codes for CASSDTSGTYNEQFF. J is TRBJ2-1 and V is TRBV9; 8 bases align to TRBD2. CDR3 length: 15 residues. V shed 3 bases and J 2 bases; nucleotides not matched to a gene: 4. From germline, CDR1 is SGDLS and CDR2 YYNGEE.

The chain links TRBV7-2 to TRBJ2-1; D possibly corresponds to TRBD1 (6 bases). Trimming left V 1 base short and J 7 bases short, with 14 bases between. Per the germline V gene, CDR1 is SGHTA and CDR2 is FQGNSA. The CDR3 loop spans 15 amino acids. Here the CDR3 DNA reads TGTGCCAGCAGCTTAGAAAGGGGGAGAAAGAATGAGCAGTTCTTC. Amino acids: CASSLERGRKNEQFF.

V and J are TRBV6-1 and TRBJ2-3; 7 nucleotides match TRBD1. V lost 4 bases to trimming and J lost 0 bases; unmatched junction nucleotides: 10. The CDR3 loop spans 17 amino acids. Looked up from germline, CDR1 is MNHNS and CDR2 is SASEGT. The CDR3 DNA reads TGTGCCAGCAGTGCTCCCCTGAGGGGGCGGAGCACAGATACGCAGTATTTT. Translated: CASSAPLRGRSTDTQYF.

The chain is built from TRBV6-4 and TRBJ2-7, with 11 bases aligning to TRBD2. CDR3 length equals 18 residues. Germline assignment: CDR1 MRHNA and CDR2 SNTAGT. The trim removed 2 bases at V and 1 base at J, leaving 10 bases unmatched. DNA of the CDR3: TGTGCCAGCAGTGACGGGCCCGCTAGCGGGAGGAATTCCTACGAGCAGTACTTC. Protein sequence: CASSDGPASGRNSYEQYF.

The chain joins TRBV19 to TRBJ2-5, with unresolved D. The CDR3 contains 11 residues. Germline CDR1 and CDR2: LNHDA and SQIVND (reference sequence). V lost 10 bases, J lost 0 bases, and 6 bases lay in between. In DNA, the CDR3 is TGTGCCACCCAGTACCAAGAGACCCAGTACTTC. The encoded protein is CATQYQETQYF.

This clone was counted a single time. The chain joins TRBV4-1 to TRBJ1-5; tentative D call: TRBD1 (5 bases). The CDR3 is made up of 15 amino acids. The germline CDR1 and CDR2 sequences are MGHRA and YSYEKL. Deletions cut 1 base from V and 0 bases from J, with 7 bases between. CDR3 protein: CASSQVQGSNQPQHF. The CDR3 nucleotides are TGCGCCAGCAGCCAAGTCCAGGGTAGCAATCAGCCCCAGCATTTT.

This clone has just one count. This chain links TRBV9 with TRBJ2-6; 7 nucleotides agree with TRBD1. CDR3 length: 18 amino acids. The germline V gene has CDR1 SGDLS and CDR2 YYNGEE. After removal of 3 bases from V and 0 bases from J, the junction contained 9 bases not matched to a gene. CDR3 nucleotide sequence: TGTGCCAGCAGCGACTACAGGGGCCTAAACTCTGGGGCCAACGTCCTGACTTTC. It encodes CASSDYRGLNSGANVLTF.

This chain connects TRBV5-1 to TRBJ1-2, with D possibly TRBD1 on 6 matching bases. The V gene's germline CDR1 is SGHRS and CDR2 YFSETQ. There are 14 residues in the CDR3. The V end was cut by 0 bases, the J end by 4 bases, with 10 bases between. The CDR3 reads CASSLDRVGYGYTF. CDR3 DNA: TGCGCCAGCAGCTTGGACAGGGTTGGCTATGGCTACACCTTC.

The V call is TRBV18, the J call TRBJ1-1; no reliable D call. The CDR3 runs 12 residues. V lost 6 bases and J 6 bases, leaving 11 bases between the germline ends. Germline CDR1 and CDR2: KGHSH and LQKENI. The CDR3 here is CASSPERSEAFF. In DNA form, the CDR3 reads TGTGCCAGCTCCCCGGAGAGGTCTGAAGCTTTCTTT.

This clone occurred once. V usage is TRBV15 and J usage is TRBJ2-7; 15 nucleotides line up with TRBD2. V dropped 3 bases and J dropped 2; count of bases not matched to a gene: 5. The CDR3 is made up of 17 amino acids. Germline V gene lookup returns CDR1 LNHNV and CDR2 YYDKDF (reference sequence). CDR3 residues: CATSSLGLAGGTYEQYF. For the CDR3, the DNA is TGTGCCACCAGCAGCCTGGGACTAGCGGGAGGAACCTACGAGCAGTACTTC.

CDR3 DNA: TGTGCCAGCAGCCTTCGCCCGGTCAGCACAGATACGCAGTATTTT. Protein product: CASSLRPVSTDTQYF. This chain links TRBV9 with TRBJ2-3; no clear D. Per germline, CDR1 SGDLS and CDR2 YYNGEE. The CDR3 is 15 residues long. The V end was cut by 4 bases, the J end by 0 bases, with 12 bases between.

The gene calls are TRBV27 and TRBJ1-5; D not resolved. The V gene's germline CDR1 is MNHEY and CDR2 SMNVEV (reference sequence). The CDR3 sequence is 14 residues long. The V end was cut by 3 bases, the J end by 3 bases, with 9 bases between. The CDR3 loop is CASSLLGVNQPQHF. CDR3 DNA: TGTGCCAGCAGTTTGTTGGGAGTCAATCAGCCCCAGCATTTT.